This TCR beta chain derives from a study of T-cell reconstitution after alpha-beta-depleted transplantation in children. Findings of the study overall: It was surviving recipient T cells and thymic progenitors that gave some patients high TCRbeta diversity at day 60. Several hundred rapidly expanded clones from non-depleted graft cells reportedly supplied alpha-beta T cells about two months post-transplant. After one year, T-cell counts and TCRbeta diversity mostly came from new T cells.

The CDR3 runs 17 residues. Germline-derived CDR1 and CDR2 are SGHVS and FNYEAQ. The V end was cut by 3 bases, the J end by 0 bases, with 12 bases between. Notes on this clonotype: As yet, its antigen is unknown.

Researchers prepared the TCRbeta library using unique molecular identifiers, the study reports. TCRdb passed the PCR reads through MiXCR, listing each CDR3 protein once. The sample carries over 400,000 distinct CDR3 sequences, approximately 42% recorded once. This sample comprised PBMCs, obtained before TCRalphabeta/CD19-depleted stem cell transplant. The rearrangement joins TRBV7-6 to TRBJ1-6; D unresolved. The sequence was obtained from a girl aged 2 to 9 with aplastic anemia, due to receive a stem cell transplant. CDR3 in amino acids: CASSFGRSSSYNSPLHF. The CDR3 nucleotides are TGTGCCAGCAGCTTTGGGCGATCGAGCTCCTATAATTCACCCCTCCACTTT.